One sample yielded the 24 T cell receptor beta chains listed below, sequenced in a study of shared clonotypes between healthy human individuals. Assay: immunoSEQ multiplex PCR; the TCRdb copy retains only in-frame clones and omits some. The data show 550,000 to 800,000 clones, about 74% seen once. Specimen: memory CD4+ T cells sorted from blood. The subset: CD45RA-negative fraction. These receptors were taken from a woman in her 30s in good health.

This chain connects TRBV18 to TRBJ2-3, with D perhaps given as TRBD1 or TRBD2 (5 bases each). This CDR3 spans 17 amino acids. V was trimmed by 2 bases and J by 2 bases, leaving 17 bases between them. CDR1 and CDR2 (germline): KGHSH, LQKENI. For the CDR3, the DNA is TGTGCCAGCTCACCAAATAGTCCCCTGGGGACCACAGATACGCAGTATTTT. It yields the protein CASSPNSPLGTTDTQYF.

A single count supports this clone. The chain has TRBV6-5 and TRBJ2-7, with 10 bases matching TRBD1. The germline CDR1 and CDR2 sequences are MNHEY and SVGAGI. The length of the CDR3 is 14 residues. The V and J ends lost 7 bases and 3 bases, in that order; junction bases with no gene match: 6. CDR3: CASTRTGGNYEQYF. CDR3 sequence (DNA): TGTGCCAGCACCCGGACAGGGGGTAACTACGAGCAGTACTTC.

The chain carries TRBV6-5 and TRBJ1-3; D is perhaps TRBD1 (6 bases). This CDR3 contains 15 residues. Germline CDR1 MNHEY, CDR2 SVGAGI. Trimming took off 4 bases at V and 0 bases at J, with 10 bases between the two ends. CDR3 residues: CASSSPDSSGNTIYF. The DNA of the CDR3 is TGTGCCAGCAGTTCCCCGGACAGCTCTGGAAACACCATATATTTT.

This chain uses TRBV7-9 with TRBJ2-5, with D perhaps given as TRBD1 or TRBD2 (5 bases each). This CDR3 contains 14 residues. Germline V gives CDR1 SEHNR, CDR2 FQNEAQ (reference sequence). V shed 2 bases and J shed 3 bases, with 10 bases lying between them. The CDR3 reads CASSLRDAKETQYF. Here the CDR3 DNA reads TGTGCCAGCAGCTTACGGGACGCTAAAGAGACCCAGTACTTC.

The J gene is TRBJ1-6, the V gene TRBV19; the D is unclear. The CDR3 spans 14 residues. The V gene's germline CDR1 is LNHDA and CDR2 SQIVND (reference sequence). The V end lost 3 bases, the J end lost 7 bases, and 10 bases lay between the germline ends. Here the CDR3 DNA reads TGTGCCAGTAGTATGGGCAGAGACAATTCACCCCTCCACTTT. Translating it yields CASSMGRDNSPLHF.

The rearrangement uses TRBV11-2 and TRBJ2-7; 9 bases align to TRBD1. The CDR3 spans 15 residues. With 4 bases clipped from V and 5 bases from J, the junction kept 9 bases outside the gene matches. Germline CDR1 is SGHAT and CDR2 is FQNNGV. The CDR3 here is CASSSQGTGINEQYF. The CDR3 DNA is TGTGCCAGCAGCTCACAGGGGACAGGGATAAACGAGCAGTACTTC.

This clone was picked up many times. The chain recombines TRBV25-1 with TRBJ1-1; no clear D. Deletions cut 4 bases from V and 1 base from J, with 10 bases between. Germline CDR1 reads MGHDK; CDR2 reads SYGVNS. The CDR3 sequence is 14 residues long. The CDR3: CASSAAGKNTEAFF. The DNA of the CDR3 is TGTGCCAGCAGTGCTGCGGGGAAGAACACTGAAGCTTTCTTT.

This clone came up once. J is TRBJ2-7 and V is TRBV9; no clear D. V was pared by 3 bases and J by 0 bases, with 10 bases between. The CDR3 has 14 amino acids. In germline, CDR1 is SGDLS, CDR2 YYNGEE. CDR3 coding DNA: TGTGCCAGCAGCGCCCTCGATGCCTCCTACGAGCAGTACTTC. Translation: CASSALDASYEQYF.

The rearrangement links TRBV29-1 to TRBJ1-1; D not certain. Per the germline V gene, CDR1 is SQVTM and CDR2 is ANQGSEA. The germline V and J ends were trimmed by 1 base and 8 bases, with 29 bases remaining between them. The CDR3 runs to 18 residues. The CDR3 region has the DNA TGCAGCGTTGAAGTTAGGCTCAATACTCGTTTTCCCCCTGTGGAAGCTTTCTTT. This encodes CSVEVRLNTRFPPVEAFF.

The CDR3 DNA follows: TGTGCCAGCTCACCGCGAGCAGGGAACTCCTACGAGCAGTACTTC. Protein product: CASSPRAGNSYEQYF. This chain joins TRBV18 and TRBJ2-7; D is possibly TRBD1 (5 bases). CDR3 length: 15 residues. V lost 3 bases and J 0 bases, leaving 12 bases between the germline ends. Germline V lookup: CDR1 KGHSH, CDR2 LQKENI.

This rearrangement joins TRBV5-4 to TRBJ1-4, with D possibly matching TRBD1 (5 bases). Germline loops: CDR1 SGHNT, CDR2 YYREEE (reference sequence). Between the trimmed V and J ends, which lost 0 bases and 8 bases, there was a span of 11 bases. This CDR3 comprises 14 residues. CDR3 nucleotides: TGTGCCAGCAGCTTGGGCCAGGGAAAAGAAAAACTGTTTTTT. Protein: CASSLGQGKEKLFF.

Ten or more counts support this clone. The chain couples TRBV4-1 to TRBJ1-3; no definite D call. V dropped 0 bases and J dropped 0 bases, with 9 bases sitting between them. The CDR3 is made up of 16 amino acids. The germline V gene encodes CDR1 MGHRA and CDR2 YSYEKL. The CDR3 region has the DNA TGCGCCAGCAGCCAAGAAAGGGCATACTCTGGAAACACCATATATTTT. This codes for CASSQERAYSGNTIYF.

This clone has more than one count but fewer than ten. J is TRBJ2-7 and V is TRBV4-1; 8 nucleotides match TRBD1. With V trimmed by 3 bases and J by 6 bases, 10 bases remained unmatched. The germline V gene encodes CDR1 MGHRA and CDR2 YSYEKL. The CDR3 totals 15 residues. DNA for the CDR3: TGCGCCAGCAGCCACCAGGGGGCCTCGGCTCGCGAGCAGTACTTC. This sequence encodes CASSHQGASAREQYF.

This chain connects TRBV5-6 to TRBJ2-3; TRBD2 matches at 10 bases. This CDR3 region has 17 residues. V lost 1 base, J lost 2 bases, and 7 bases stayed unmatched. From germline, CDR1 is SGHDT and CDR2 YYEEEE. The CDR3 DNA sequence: TGTGCCAGCAGCTTGTTGATAGCGGGAGGTTCCACAGATACGCAGTATTTT. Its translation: CASSLLIAGGSTDTQYF.

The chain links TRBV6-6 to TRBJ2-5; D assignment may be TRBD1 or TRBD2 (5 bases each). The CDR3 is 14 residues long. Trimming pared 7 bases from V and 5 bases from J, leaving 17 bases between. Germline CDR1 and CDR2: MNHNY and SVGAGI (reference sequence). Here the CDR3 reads CASTHSLGTETQYF. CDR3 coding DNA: TGTGCCAGCACCCATTCTCTGGGGACGGAGACCCAGTACTTC.

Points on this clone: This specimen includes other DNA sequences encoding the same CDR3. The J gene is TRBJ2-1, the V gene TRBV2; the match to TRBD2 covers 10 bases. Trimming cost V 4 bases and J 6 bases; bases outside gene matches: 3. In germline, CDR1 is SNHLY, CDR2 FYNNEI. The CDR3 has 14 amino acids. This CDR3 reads CASSGLAGVNEQFF. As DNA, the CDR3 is TGTGCCAGCAGTGGACTAGCGGGTGTCAATGAGCAGTTCTTC.

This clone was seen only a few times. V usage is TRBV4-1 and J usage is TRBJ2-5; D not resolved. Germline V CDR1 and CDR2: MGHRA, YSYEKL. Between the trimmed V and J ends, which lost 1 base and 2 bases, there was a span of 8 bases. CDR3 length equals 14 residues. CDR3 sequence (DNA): TGCGCCAGCAGCCAAGGTTCTCTACAAGAGACCCAGTACTTC. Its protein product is CASSQGSLQETQYF.

The CDR3 protein is CASSPNSGDELFF. The CDR3 DNA reads TGTGCCAGCTCACCAAATAGTGGGGACGAGCTGTTTTTT. The V gene is TRBV18, the J gene TRBJ1-4, with a possible D match to TRBD1 (5 bases). Between the trimmed V and J ends, which lost 2 bases and 14 bases, there was a span of 15 bases. The length of the CDR3 is 13 residues. In germline, CDR1 is KGHSH, CDR2 LQKENI. Full variable domain (missing parts from reference TRBV18 and TRBJ1-4): NAGVMQNPRHLVRRRGQEARLRCSPMKGHSHVYWYRQLPEEGLKFMVYLQKENIIDESGMPKERFSAEFPKEGPSILRIQQVVRGDSAAYFCASSPNSGDELFFGSGTQLSVL.

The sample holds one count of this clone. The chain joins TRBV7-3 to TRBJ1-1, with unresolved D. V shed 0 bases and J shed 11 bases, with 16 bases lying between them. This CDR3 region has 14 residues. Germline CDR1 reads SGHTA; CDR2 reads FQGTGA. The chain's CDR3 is CASSLTSTGPAAFF. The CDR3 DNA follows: TGTGCCAGCAGCTTAACGTCCACCGGACCTGCGGCTTTCTTT.

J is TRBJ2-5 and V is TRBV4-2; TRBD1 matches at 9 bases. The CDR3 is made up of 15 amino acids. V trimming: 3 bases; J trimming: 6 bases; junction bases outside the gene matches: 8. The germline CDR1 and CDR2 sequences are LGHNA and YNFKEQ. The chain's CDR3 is CASSHAGTGSKTQYF. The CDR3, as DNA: TGTGCCAGCAGCCATGCCGGGACAGGGAGTAAGACCCAGTACTTC.

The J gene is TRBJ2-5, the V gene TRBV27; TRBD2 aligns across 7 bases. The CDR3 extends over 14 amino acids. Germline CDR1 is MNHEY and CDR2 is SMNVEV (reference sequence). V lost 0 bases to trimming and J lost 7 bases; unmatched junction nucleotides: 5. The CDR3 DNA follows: TGTGCCAGCAGTTTATCCGGGGGGAGTGGGACCCAGTACTTC. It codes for CASSLSGGSGTQYF.

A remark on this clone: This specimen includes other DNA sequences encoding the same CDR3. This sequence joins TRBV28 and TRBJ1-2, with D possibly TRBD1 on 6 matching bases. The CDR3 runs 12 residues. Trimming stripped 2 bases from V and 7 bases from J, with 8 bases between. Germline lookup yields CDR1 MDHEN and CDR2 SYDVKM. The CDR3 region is CASSLRDTGYTF. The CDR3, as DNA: TGTGCCAGCAGTTTAAGGGACACTGGCTACACCTTC.

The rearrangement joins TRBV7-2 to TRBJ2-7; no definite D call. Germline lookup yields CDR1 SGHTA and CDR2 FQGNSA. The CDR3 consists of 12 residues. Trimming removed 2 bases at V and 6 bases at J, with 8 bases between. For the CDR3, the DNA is TGTGCCAGCAGCTTATACGGTCTCGAGCAGTACTTC. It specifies CASSLYGLEQYF.

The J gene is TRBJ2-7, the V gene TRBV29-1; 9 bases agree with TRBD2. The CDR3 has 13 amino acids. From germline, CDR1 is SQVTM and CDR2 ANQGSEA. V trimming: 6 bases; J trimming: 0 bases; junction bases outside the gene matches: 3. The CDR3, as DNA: TGCAGCGTGGGACTAGCTCGCTCCTACGAGCAGTACTTC. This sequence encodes CSVGLARSYEQYF.